These 7 T cell receptor beta chains were sequenced from one sample in a study of blood T cells in healthy people across ages. A second 7 to 11 cycle PCR used barcoded and J-beta primers. TCRdb used MiXCR to reprocess the 5' RACE reads, holding one entry per CDR3 protein. This table holds about 1.4 million distinct CDR3 sequences, approximately 59% found once. The sample consisted of blood. All receptors come from a man between 18 and 29 years old in good health.

V is TRBV7-9 and J is TRBJ2-1, with D unclear. Germline CDR1 and CDR2: SEHNR and FQNEAQ (reference sequence). V shed 1 base and J shed 1 base, with 8 bases lying between them. This CDR3 spans 15 amino acids. In DNA form, the CDR3 reads TGTGCCAGCAGCTTAGGGGTTCTTTCCTACAATGAGCAGTTCTTC. Its translation: CASSLGVLSYNEQFF.

This chain uses TRBV12-3 or TRBV12-4 with TRBJ2-3, with 7 bases that match TRBD2. V trimming: 4 bases; J trimming: 1 base; junction bases outside the gene matches: 11. The CDR3 totals 17 residues. As DNA, the CDR3 is TGTGCCAGCAGTTCTTCTGGGAGGGCTGGTGGCACAGATACGCAGTATTTT. Encoded protein: CASSSSGRAGGTDTQYF.

The V call is TRBV7-7, the J call TRBJ2-1; D ambiguous. CDR1 SSHAT and CDR2 FNYEAQ come from the germline V gene (reference sequence). CDR3 size: 14 residues. Between the trimmed V and J ends, which lost 3 bases and 6 bases, there was a span of 12 bases. The CDR3 region has the DNA TGTGCCAGCAGCTTGATGGCTAATGTCAATGAGCAGTTCTTC. It specifies CASSLMANVNEQFF.

This clonotype was seen more than once but under ten times. The genes are TRBV20-1 and TRBJ2-3, with 11 bases that match TRBD1. The CDR3 is made up of 22 amino acids. With V trimmed by 0 bases and J by 2 bases, 22 bases remained unmatched. CDR1 DFQATT and CDR2 SNEGSKA come from the germline V gene (reference sequence). DNA for the CDR3: TGCAGTGCTAGAGATCCCCCCTTGGGGACAGGGGGTATCTTGACCTACACAGATACGCAGTATTTT. It encodes CSARDPPLGTGGILTYTDTQYF.

This clonotype appeared a single time. This rearrangement joins TRBV5-1 to TRBJ2-5; 7 bases align to TRBD2. Per germline, CDR1 SGHRS and CDR2 YFSETQ. After removal of 1 base from V and 1 base from J, the junction contained 4 bases not matched to a gene. There are 15 residues in the CDR3. The CDR3 loop reads CASSLNSGSQETQYF. The CDR3 DNA reads as TGCGCCAGCAGCTTGAATAGCGGGTCCCAAGAGACCCAGTACTTC.

The chain carries TRBV27 and TRBJ2-4; weak D call: TRBD1 (5 bases). The J call could be wrong; TRBJ2-7 is a better fit for the DNA end. The CDR3 totals 16 residues. The germline CDR1 and CDR2 sequences are MNHEY and SMNVEV (reference sequence). The CDR3 region is CASSWTDGHFSYEQYF. In DNA form, the CDR3 reads TGTGCCAGCAGTTGGACGGACGGACACTTCTCCTACGAGCAGTACTTC.

The chain recombines TRBV20-1 with TRBJ2-3; D unclear. Germline assignment: CDR1 DFQATT and CDR2 SNEGSKA (reference sequence). This CDR3 is built from 10 residues. V lost 6 bases and J 6 bases, leaving 7 bases between the germline ends. Written as DNA, the CDR3 is TGCAGTGCCCACCGGGATACGCAGTATTTT. Protein: CSAHRDTQYF.